The following is a T cell receptor (beta chain) sequence with its context. This record comes from a study of blood T cells in healthy people across ages. Trimming shortened V by 5 bases and J by 9 bases, and 19 bases separated the two germline ends. The length of the CDR3 is 14 residues. The germline CDR1 and CDR2 sequences are MNHEY and SVGAGI. The second PCR ran about 6 to 12 cycles with a sample-barcoded 5' primer and J-beta primers. Every individual sample yielded 2.5 million or more paired-end reads (each containing CDR3). TCRdb called the 5' RACE reads again in MiXCR, with one record for every CDR3 protein. The data contain about 1,400,000 distinct CDR3 sequences, 42% of them singletons.

Sequencing was done on a sample of blood. This clonotype was sampled from a woman between 18 and 29 years old in good health. The V and J genes are TRBV6-5 and TRBJ1-2; D uncertain. The CDR3, as DNA: TGTGCCAGCAGTAGCGGAATACCGGGCGGACGCTACACCTTC. Translated, it gives CASSSGIPGGRYTF.